The entry below describes one T cell receptor beta chain. The antigen remains undetermined. These data originate in a study of neoadjuvant anti-PD-1 for oral cavity cancer. Study in general: Nivolumab at 3 mg/kg was mostly given biweekly, three to four doses, pre-surgery. Study-wide points: With a few patients per group, TCR findings need larger cohorts.

The V end lost 5 bases, the J end lost 14 bases, and 15 bases lay between the germline ends. The CDR3 extends over 11 amino acids. The germline CDR1 and CDR2 sequences are LGHNT and FRNRAP. TCRdb's copy holds only in-frame clones and misses some; the assay was immunoSEQ multiplex PCR. The sample contains about 24,000 clones, roughly a quarter of which appear only once. Time point here: after neoadjuvant nivolumab, at surgical resection. Cohort: HPV-negative, locally advanced oral cavity squamous cell carcinoma patients. The chain links TRBV12-5 to TRBJ1-1; D gene unclear. The sample in question was tumor tissue, obtained after nivolumab (anti-PD-1) treatment. This TCR was recovered from a person aged 35-79 years with oral cavity squamous cell carcinoma. CDR3: CASGTLPGLFF. The DNA of the CDR3 is TGTGCTAGTGGTACTCTCCCGGGCCTGTTCTTT.